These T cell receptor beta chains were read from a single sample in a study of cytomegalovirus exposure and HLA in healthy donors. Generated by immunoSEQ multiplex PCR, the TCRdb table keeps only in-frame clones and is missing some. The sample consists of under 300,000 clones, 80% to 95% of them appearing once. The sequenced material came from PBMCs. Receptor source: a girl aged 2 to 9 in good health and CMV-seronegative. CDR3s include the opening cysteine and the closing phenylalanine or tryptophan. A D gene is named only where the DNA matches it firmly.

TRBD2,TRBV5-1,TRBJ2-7,CASSLASGSSYEQYF,TGCGCCAGCAGCTTGGCCAGCGGGAGCTCCTACGAGCAGTACTTC
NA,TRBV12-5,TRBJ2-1,CASAPRSGSSYNEQFF,TGTGCTAGTGCCCCGCGGTCGGGGAGCTCCTACAATGAGCAGTTCTTC
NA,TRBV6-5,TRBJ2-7,CASSYPRGGDSYEQYF,TGTGCCAGCAGTTACCCGAGGGGGGGGGACTCCTACGAGCAGTACTTC
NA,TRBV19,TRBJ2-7,CASSMGSGISYEQYF,TGTGCCAGTAGTATGGGTAGCGGAATCTCCTACGAGCAGTACTTC
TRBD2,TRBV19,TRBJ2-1,CASSITGTSGRVNEQFF,TGTGCCAGTAGTATCACCGGGACTAGCGGGAGAGTCAATGAGCAGTTCTTC
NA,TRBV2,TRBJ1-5,CASRRTNQPQHF,TGTGCCAGCCGACGGACAAATCAGCCCCAGCATTTT
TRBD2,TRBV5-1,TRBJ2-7,CASSFGAGGPYEQYF,TGCGCCAGCAGCTTTGGCGCGGGAGGCCCCTACGAGCAGTACTTC
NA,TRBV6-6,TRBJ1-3,CASSPMSSGNTIYF,TGTGCCAGCAGTCCGATGAGCTCTGGAAACACCATATATTTT
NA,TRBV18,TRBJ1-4,CASSPLPTATNEKLFF,TGTGCCAGCTCACCGCTCCCGACAGCAACTAATGAAAAACTGTTTTTT
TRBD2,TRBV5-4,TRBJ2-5,CASSLAGGRYGTETQYF,TGTGCCAGCAGCTTAGCGGGGGGGCGGTATGGGACAGAGACCCAGTACTTC
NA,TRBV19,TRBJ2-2,CASNLQGIGELFF,TGTGCCAGTAACCTCCAGGGGATCGGGGAGCTGTTTTTT
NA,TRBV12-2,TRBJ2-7,CASRLAVYYEQYF,TGTGCAAGTCGCTTAGCCGTGTACTACGAGCAGTACTTC
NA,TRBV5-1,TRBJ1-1,CASSLSGFEGTEAFF,TGCGCCAGCAGCTTGTCAGGGTTTGAAGGCACTGAAGCTTTCTTT